The present entry profiles one T cell receptor beta chain with its context. What antigen it recognizes has not been identified. Nothing much larger sits one base from this clone, and base qualities are not available. The library was generated by the immunoSEQ multiplex PCR assay. The clones in this table, taken by TCRdb from immuneACCESS, are in-frame only. Not every clone is retained; where verified, under half of the shortfall comes from an unresolved V gene, and the cause of the rest is unknown. The sample profile shows 50,000 or so clones; around nine tenths of them were found once. Approximately 0.27% of the sample comes from the top ten. Via the germline V gene, CDR1 is MNHNS and CDR2 SASEGT. Its CDR3 holds 15 amino acids, cysteine through phenylalanine. CDR3 DNA only is kept here, 45 bases in frame from base 1. Trimmed from V: 2 bases; trimmed from J: 4 bases; junction bases lacking a gene match: 3.

The data were obtained in a study of T cell changes during pregnancy in multiple sclerosis (dated by TCRdb to about 2019). Describing the broader study: Changes in the T cell repertoire over the course of pregnancy were examined in this study in women with multiple sclerosis.

The chain joins TRBV6-1 to TRBJ2-5; TRBD2 fits 11 bases in the junction. Sequencing used CD4+ T cells from peripheral blood mononuclear cells, obtained in the second trimester of pregnancy. This TCR was recovered from a female donor with multiple sclerosis, enrolled in a pregnancy study. The nucleotide sequence is given as TGTGCCAGCAGTGAACTAGCGGGGGGAGTAGAGACCCAGTACTTC. The encoded protein is CASSELAGGVETQYF.